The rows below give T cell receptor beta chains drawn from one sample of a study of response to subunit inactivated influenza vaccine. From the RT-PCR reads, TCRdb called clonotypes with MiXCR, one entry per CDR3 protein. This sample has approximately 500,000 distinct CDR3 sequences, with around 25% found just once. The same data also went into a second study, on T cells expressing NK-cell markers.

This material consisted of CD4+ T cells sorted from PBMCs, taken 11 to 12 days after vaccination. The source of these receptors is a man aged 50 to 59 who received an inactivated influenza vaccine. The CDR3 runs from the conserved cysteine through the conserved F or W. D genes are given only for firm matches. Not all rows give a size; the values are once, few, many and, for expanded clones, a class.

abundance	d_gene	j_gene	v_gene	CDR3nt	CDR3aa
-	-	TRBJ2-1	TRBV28	TGTGCCAGCAGTCCGGGGGACCTCTCCTACAATGAGCAGTTCTTC	CASSPGDLSYNEQFF
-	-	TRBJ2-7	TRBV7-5	-	CISVSEAGSVRRPNYYEQYF
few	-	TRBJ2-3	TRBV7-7	TGTGCCAGCAGCGCTTGGGAGTTAGATACGCAGTATTTT	CASSAWELDTQYF
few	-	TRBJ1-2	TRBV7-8	TGTGCCAGCAGCTTTGAACAGGCTCCCTCCCCCTATGGCTACACCTTC	CASSFEQAPSPYGYTF
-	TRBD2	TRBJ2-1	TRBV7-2	TGTGCCAGCAGCTATCTAGCGGGGGGTCTCTACAATGAGCAGTTCTTC	CASSYLAGGLYNEQFF
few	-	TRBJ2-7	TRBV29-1	TGCAGCGTCACAGACAGCGGCGGGGGCGGCGAGCAGTACTTC	CSVTDSGGGGEQYF
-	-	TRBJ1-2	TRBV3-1	TGTGCCAGCAGCCAACCGGACAGCTATGGCTACACCTTC	CASSQPDSYGYTF
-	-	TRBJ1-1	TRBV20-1	TGCAGTGCTGGTGCCGGGGGGAACACTGAAGCTTTCTTT	CSAGAGGNTEAFF
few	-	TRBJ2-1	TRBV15	TGTGCCACCAGCATTGACTCCTCGCTCTACAATGAGCAGTTCTTC	CATSIDSSLYNEQFF
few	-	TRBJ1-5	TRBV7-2	TGTGCCAGCAGCTTAAATTGGGGTAGCAATCAGCCCCAGCATTTT	CASSLNWGSNQPQHF
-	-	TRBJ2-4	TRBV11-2	TGTGCCAGCAGCTTACTGGGCCAGACGCAGTACTTC	CASSLLGQTQYF
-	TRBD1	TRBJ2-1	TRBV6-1	TGTGCCAGCAGCTCTAACAGGGGGACCTACAATGAGCAGTTCTTC	CASSSNRGTYNEQFF
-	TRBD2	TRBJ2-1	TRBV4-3	TGCGCCAGCAGCTCAGTAGCGGGGATGTACAATGAGCAGTTCTTC	CASSSVAGMYNEQFF
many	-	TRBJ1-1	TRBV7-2	TGTGCCAGCAGCGACCCTCAGGTTCCCTCGAACACTGAAGCTTTCTTT	CASSDPQVPSNTEAFF
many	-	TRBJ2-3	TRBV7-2	TGTGCCAGCAGCCAGTCGGGCGATACGCAGTATTTT	CASSQSGDTQYF
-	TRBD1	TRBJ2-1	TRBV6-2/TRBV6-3	TGTGCCAGCAGTTACGTGGACAGGGGCAATGAGCAGTTCTTC	CASSYVDRGNEQFF
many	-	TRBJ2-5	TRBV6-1	TGTGCCAGCAGCTCCGGGCGCCAAGAGACCCAGTACTTC	CASSSGRQETQYF
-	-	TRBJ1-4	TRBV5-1	TGCGCCAGCAGCCTTCGAGGGGAGGTCTTTGAAAAACTGTTTTTT	CASSLRGEVFEKLFF
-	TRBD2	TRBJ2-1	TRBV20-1	TGCATCGGTAGGGGCCGGACTAGCGGGAGCTACAATGAGCAGTTCTTC	CIGRGRTSGSYNEQFF
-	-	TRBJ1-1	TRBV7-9	TGTGCCAGCAGCTTAGAAGGTATTACCACTGAAGCTTTCTTT	CASSLEGITTEAFF
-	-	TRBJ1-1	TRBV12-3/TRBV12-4	TGTGCCAGCAGTATGCGGATGAAAAACACTGAAGCTTTCTTT	CASSMRMKNTEAFF
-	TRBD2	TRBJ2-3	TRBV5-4	TGTGCCAGCAGCGGGGAGCGGGGGCCGAGCACAGATACGCAGTATTTT	CASSGERGPSTDTQYF
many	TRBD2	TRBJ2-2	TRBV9	TGTGCCAGCAGCTCCCTAGCGGGGGGGAACACCGGGGAGCTGTTTTTT	CASSSLAGGNTGELFF
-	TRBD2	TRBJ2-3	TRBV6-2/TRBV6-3	TGTGCCAGCAGTTACCCCCCTAGCGGGGGGCAGGTCCCTAGCACAGATACGCAGTATTTT	CASSYPPSGGQVPSTDTQYF
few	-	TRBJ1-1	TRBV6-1	TGTGCCAGCAGCTCCGCCGGCGCCAGGGACGCTTTCTTT	CASSSAGARDAFF
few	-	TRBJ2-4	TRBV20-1	TGCAGTGCTCCGGGACTCACTTCCCCAAACATTCAGTACTTC	CSAPGLTSPNIQYF
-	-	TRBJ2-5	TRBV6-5	TGTGCCAGCAGTTACTCCGGGGGCTCGAAGACCCAGTACTTC	CASSYSGGSKTQYF
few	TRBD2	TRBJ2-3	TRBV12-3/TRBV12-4	TGTGCCAGCAGCTCTAGTGGGGGGGGTCTCTCGACGCAGTATTTT	CASSSSGGGLSTQYF
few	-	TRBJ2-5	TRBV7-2	TGTGCCAGCAGCCTAACCCGGGGTGAGGGGACCCAGTACTTC	CASSLTRGEGTQYF
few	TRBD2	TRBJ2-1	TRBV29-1	TGCAGCGTTGAACCTAGACTAGCGGGATCCTACAATGAGCAGTTCTTC	CSVEPRLAGSYNEQFF
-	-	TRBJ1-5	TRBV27	TGTGCCAGCAACAATCGGGGGCAGCCCCAGCATTTT	CASNNRGQPQHF
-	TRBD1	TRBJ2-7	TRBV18	TGTGCCAGCTCACCACGGACAGGGAACTCCTACGAGCAGTACTTC	CASSPRTGNSYEQYF
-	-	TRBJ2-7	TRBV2	TGTGCCAGCAGTTTTGACATCTCCTACGAGCAGTACTTC	CASSFDISYEQYF
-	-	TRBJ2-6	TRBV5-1	TGCGCCAGCAGCAGGGCCTCCGGGACAAATAGTGGGGCCAACGTCCTGACTTTC	CASSRASGTNSGANVLTF
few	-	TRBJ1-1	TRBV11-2	TGTGCCAGCAGCTTTTCAGTGAACACTGAAGCTTTCTTT	CASSFSVNTEAFF
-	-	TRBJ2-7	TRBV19	TGTGCCAGTAGTAGGACTCCTAGCTCCTACGAGCAGTACTTC	CASSRTPSSYEQYF
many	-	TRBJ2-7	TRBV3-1	TGTGCCAGCAGCCAAGTAGTCCACGAGCAGTACTTC	CASSQVVHEQYF
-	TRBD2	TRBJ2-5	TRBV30	TGTGCCTGGAGTGTACGCGGGAGAGAGACCCAGTACTTC	CAWSVRGRETQYF
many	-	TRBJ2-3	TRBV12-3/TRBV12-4	TGTGCCAGCAGCCCCGGGTCGGCAGGGGCTTCAGATACGCAGTATTTT	CASSPGSAGASDTQYF
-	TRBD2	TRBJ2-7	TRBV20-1	TGCAGTGCTAGGTCGAGCGGGGGGGCTTTTTACGAGCAGTACTTC	CSARSSGGAFYEQYF
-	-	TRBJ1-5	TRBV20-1	TGCAGTGCTAGGGGAACAGATAGCAATCAGCCCCAGCATTTT	CSARGTDSNQPQHF
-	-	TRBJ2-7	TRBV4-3	TGCGCCAGCAGCCAAGGATGGGGATCGTCCTCGTACGAGCAGTACTTC	CASSQGWGSSSYEQYF
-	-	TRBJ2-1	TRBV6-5	TGTGCCAGCAGTTACTCGTCGGCTAACAATGAGCAGTTCTTC	CASSYSSANNEQFF
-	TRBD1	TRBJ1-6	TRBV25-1	TGTGCCAGCACCGGAGGAGGGACAGAGTATTCACCCCTCCACTTT	CASTGGGTEYSPLHF
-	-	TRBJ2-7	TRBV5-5	TGTGCCAGCAGCTTGGTTGGGATCAACGAGCAGTACTTC	CASSLVGINEQYF
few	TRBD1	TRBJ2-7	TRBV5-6	TGTGCCAGCAGCTTACAGGGGGCGGAGAGGAACGAGCAGTACTTC	CASSLQGAERNEQYF
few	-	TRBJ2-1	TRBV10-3	TGTGCCATCAGTGAGTTCGAGGGTTCCTACAATGAGCAGTTCTTC	CAISEFEGSYNEQFF
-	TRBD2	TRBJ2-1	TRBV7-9	TGTGCCAGCAGCAATAGCGGGATAGGCTACAATGAGCAGTTCTTC	CASSNSGIGYNEQFF
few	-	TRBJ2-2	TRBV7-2	TGTGCCAGCAGCCTAGGTCACAACACCGGGGAGCTGTTTTTT	CASSLGHNTGELFF
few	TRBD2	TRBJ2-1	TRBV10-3	TGTGCCATCAGTGGTATGCGGGAGGACAATGAGCAGTTCTTC	CAISGMREDNEQFF